This TCR beta chain was documented in a study of cytomegalovirus exposure and HLA in healthy donors. General study points: Through in vitro validation, three CMV-associated chains were shown to be specific for CMV antigens. In an earlier analysis, about 90% or about 30%: the productive usage of most TCR beta V segments. There were 150 to 200 TCR beta chains listed as cytomegalovirus-associated.

Sampled while nominally healthy, donors likely had unrecorded immune exposures. CDR1 is MNHEY and CDR2 is SVGAGI in the germline V gene. Trimming took 5 bases from V and 2 from J; bases not matched to a gene: 5. The CDR3 loop spans 14 amino acids. The PCR employed 60 Vbeta primers together with 13 Jbeta primers. Sequencing was performed with immunoSEQ multiplex PCR; in TCRdb, only in-frame clones are kept and a portion is missing. The table includes about 230,000 clones, 70% to 90% detected once. As for this clone: Antigen: not known.

The sample comprised PBMCs. J is TRBJ2-7 and V is TRBV6-5, with 8 bases that match TRBD1. The sequence was collected from a girl aged 2 to 10 in good health and CMV-seronegative. The CDR3 nucleotides read TGTGCCAGCAGTACCGGGACAGGCCCCTACGAGCAGTACTTC. This translates into CASSTGTGPYEQYF.